This is a list of T cell receptor beta chains from one sample in a study of blood T cell repertoires in COVID-19. Sequencing was performed with immunoSEQ multiplex PCR; in TCRdb, only in-frame clones are kept and a portion is missing. The sample holds some 390,000 clones, around nine tenths seen once. The sequenced sample was PBMCs or T cells enriched from blood (not recorded which). These receptor sequences come from a woman aged 30 to 39 who had recovered from COVID-19. Both conserved end residues are part of each CDR3. D genes are given only for firm matches. Clone size appears in some rows only: once, few, many, or a class for an expanded clone.

V gene,J gene,clone size,D gene,CDR3 DNA,CDR3 protein
TRBV23-1,TRBJ2-7,NA,TRBD1,TGCGCCAGCAGTCAATTATTGAGAGTGTGGACAGGCCCCTACGAGCAGTACTTC,CASSQLLRVWTGPYEQYF
TRBV5-1,TRBJ1-1,NA,NA,TGCGCCAGCAGCTTTGGGGGGGCCCTGAACACTGAAGCTTTCTTT,CASSFGGALNTEAFF
TRBV5-4,TRBJ2-7,NA,TRBD1,TGTGCCAGCAGTCGGACAGGGAGTTTCTACGAGCAGTACTTC,CASSRTGSFYEQYF
TRBV7-3,TRBJ1-1,NA,NA,TGTGCCAGCAGCTTATCCGGGAACACTGAAGCTTTCTTT,CASSLSGNTEAFF
TRBV5-4,TRBJ2-1,NA,NA,TGTGCCAGCAGCTTGAAAAAAACGGGCTCCTACAATGAGCAGTTCTTC,CASSLKKTGSYNEQFF
TRBV18,TRBJ1-5,few,NA,TGTGCCAGCTGTAGACAGATCAATCAGCCCCAGCATTTT,CASCRQINQPQHF
TRBV4-2,TRBJ1-1,NA,TRBD1,TGTGCCAGCAGCCAAATAAACAGGGGCAGCCCTGAAGCTTTCTTT,CASSQINRGSPEAFF
TRBV7-9,TRBJ1-5,NA,NA,TGTGCCAGCAGCTCCGGGAGGGACGCCCAAAGAGGGCAGCCCCAGCATTTT,CASSSGRDAQRGQPQHF
TRBV27,TRBJ1-2,NA,NA,TGTGCCAGCAGTGCTTTTGGAGACAACTATGGCTACACCTTC,CASSAFGDNYGYTF
TRBV13,TRBJ2-1,NA,TRBD2,TGTGCCAGCAGCTTAAACCCGCTAGCGGGGTTACTGAATGAGCAGTTCTTC,CASSLNPLAGLLNEQFF
TRBV19,TRBJ2-7,NA,NA,TGTGCCAGTAGTACGGGACAGCGGAGGGCTGAGCAGTACTTC,CASSTGQRRAEQYF
TRBV7-3,TRBJ2-7,NA,NA,TGTGCCAGCAGCCAGACAGCTCCCAGCCCTCTTACAAGCTACGAGCAGTACTTC,CASSQTAPSPLTSYEQYF
TRBV7-2,TRBJ1-2,NA,TRBD1,TGTGCCAGCAGCGCGGGACAGGGTGTCTATGGCTACACCTTC,CASSAGQGVYGYTF
TRBV7-8,TRBJ1-5,once,TRBD1,TGTGCCAGCAGCTTATCCTACCGGGACAGCAAGTCTAGCAATCAGCCCCAGCATTTT,CASSLSYRDSKSSNQPQHF